One and the same sample provided the 12 T cell receptor beta chains below, sequenced in a study of blood T cell repertoires in COVID-19. The method was immunoSEQ multiplex PCR; TCRdb's version includes in-frame clones alone and lacks a portion of them. The sample yields tens of thousands of clones, 88% seen once. The sequencing sample was made of peripheral blood. These receptor sequences come from a woman in her forties or fifties with active or convalescent COVID-19.

The rearrangement uses TRBV9 and TRBJ1-3, with D maybe TRBD1 (6 bases). Germline loops: CDR1 SGDLS, CDR2 YYNGEE. V lost 6 bases, J lost 4 bases, and 20 bases lay in between. The CDR3 contains 16 residues. The CDR3 reads CASTSGTGMGGNTIYF. The DNA for the CDR3 is TGTGCCAGCACCTCAGGAACAGGGATGGGAGGAAACACCATATATTTT.

In the case of this clone: A read error may account for a junction end that differs from germline. CDR3 region: CASSLGGGARTPF. As DNA, the CDR3 is TGTGCCAGCAGCTTAGGAGGGGGGGCCAGGACCCCTTTT. The chain employs TRBV7-2 and TRBJ1-1, with D possibly TRBD1 on 6 matching bases. This CDR3 comprises 13 residues. Germline loops: CDR1 SGHTA, CDR2 FQGNSA.

V gene TRBV6-1 combines with J gene TRBJ1-2, with D possibly matching TRBD1 (6 bases). Trimming shortened V by 4 bases and J by 4 bases, and 22 bases separated the two germline ends. This CDR3 region has 17 residues. From germline, CDR1 is MNHNS and CDR2 SASEGT. Here the CDR3 reads CASSGTPDSPGIYGYTF. In nucleotides, the CDR3 is TGTGCCAGCAGTGGAACACCGGACAGCCCGGGTATCTATGGCTACACCTTC.

The V call is TRBV18, the J call TRBJ1-3, with D possibly TRBD1 on 5 matching bases. Germline CDR1 is KGHSH and CDR2 is LQKENI. The CDR3 runs to 15 residues. V was shortened by 6 bases and J by 0 bases, with 12 bases between the two germline ends. DNA for the CDR3: TGTGCCAGCTCCCCCGACAGTTCCTCTGGAAACACCATATATTTT. Encoded protein: CASSPDSSSGNTIYF.

In this sample, this clone turned up a few times. V gene TRBV20-1 combines with J gene TRBJ2-7, with D perhaps matching TRBD1 (6 bases). The CDR3 has 14 amino acids. Trimming left V 3 bases short and J 2 bases short, with 14 bases between. Germline V gene data show CDR1 as DFQATT and CDR2 as SNEGSKA (reference sequence). The CDR3 DNA reads TGCAGTGCTAGTCCCCCGAGGGGGACCTACGAGCAGTACTTC. It translates to CSASPPRGTYEQYF.

V and J are TRBV4-2 and TRBJ2-5; D is unresolved. CDR3 length equals 15 residues. CDR1 and CDR2 from the germline V gene are LGHNA and YNFKEQ. V lost 0 bases and J 5 bases, leaving 13 bases between the germline ends. For the CDR3, the DNA is TGTGCCAGCAGCCAAGATCCTGGGTGGCGGGAGACCCAGTACTTC. It specifies CASSQDPGWRETQYF.

The chain has TRBV6-5 and TRBJ2-5, with D possibly being TRBD2 (5 bases). V was trimmed by 5 bases and J by 2 bases, leaving 9 bases between them. The CDR3 covers 13 residues. The germline V gene has CDR1 MNHEY and CDR2 SVGAGI. The CDR3 loop reads CASSNLAQETQYF. The CDR3 DNA is TGTGCCAGCAGTAACCTAGCTCAAGAGACCCAGTACTTC.

The V gene is TRBV13, the J gene TRBJ2-2; the match to TRBD1 covers 7 bases. With V trimmed by 5 bases and J by 0 bases, 6 bases remained unmatched. The germline CDR1 and CDR2 sequences are PRHDT and FYEKMQ (reference sequence). CDR3 length: 16 amino acids. CDR3 region: CASSPWTGANTGELFF. CDR3 coding DNA: TGTGCCAGCAGCCCGTGGACAGGCGCGAACACCGGGGAGCTGTTTTTT.

The chain carries TRBV6-6 and TRBJ2-1; 7 positions match TRBD1. The CDR3 loop spans 13 amino acids. In germline, CDR1 is MNHNY, CDR2 SVGAGI (reference sequence). After removal of 5 bases from V and 6 bases from J, the junction contained 4 bases not matched to a gene. CDR3 amino acids: CASSQGQVNEQFF. CDR3 nucleotide sequence: TGTGCCAGCAGTCAAGGACAGGTCAATGAGCAGTTCTTC.

This chain uses TRBV9 with TRBJ2-1; D is perhaps TRBD1 (5 bases). The germline CDR1 and CDR2 sequences are SGDLS and YYNGEE. The ends were cut back, 4 bases at V and 3 bases at J, with 14 bases in the middle. The CDR3 contains 15 residues. CDR3 bases: TGTGCCAGCAGCCCCTGGGGCTCCGACTACAATGAGCAGTTCTTC. It is translated as CASSPWGSDYNEQFF. Looking up the rest from reference TRBV9 and TRBJ2-1 gives the full variable domain: DSGVTQTPKHLITATGQRVTLRCSPRSGDLSVYWYQQSLDQGLQFLIQYYNGEERAKGNILERFSAQQFPDLHSELNLSSLELGDSALYFCASSPWGSDYNEQFFGPGTRLTVL.

The CDR3 region is CASSRDRLNYGYTF. CDR3 bases: TGTGCCAGTAGCCGGGACAGGCTTAACTATGGCTACACCTTC. This chain links TRBV19 with TRBJ1-2; 8 nucleotides line up with TRBD1. V gave up 6 bases and J gave up 1 base; unmatched junction bases: 4. Germline lookup yields CDR1 LNHDA and CDR2 SQIVND (reference sequence). The CDR3 sequence is 14 residues long.

The chain is built from TRBV3-1 (or the pseudogene TRBV3-2) and TRBJ1-2, with TRBD1 matching over 9 bases. The CDR3 runs to 16 residues. Germline V gene sequence: CDR1 LGHDT, CDR2 YNNKEL (reference sequence). With 3 bases clipped from V and 4 bases from J, the junction kept 9 bases outside the gene matches. CDR3 DNA sequence: TGTGCCAGCAGCCACCGTGGTCACAGGGGGCCCTATGGCTACACCTTC. It encodes CASSHRGHRGPYGYTF.